A selection of T cell receptor beta chains follows, all from one sample in a study of tumor-infiltrating lymphocytes in primary liver carcinoma. TCRdb fed the multiplex PCR reads into MiXCR, producing one record per CDR3 protein. The sample carries some 110,000 distinct CDR3 sequences, about four fifths recorded once. The sample consisted of liver tumor tissue from sampling region 3. The receptors shown here come from a man aged 35 to 55 with primary liver carcinoma and hepatitis B virus infection. Each CDR3 is given with its conserved first and last residue. D genes are given only for firm matches. Not every row has a clone size; where given, it reads once, few, many or a size class.

V gene: TRBV12-5; J gene: TRBJ1-1; clone size: -; D gene: -; CDR3 protein: CVSGRGLSGNIEAFF; CDR3 DNA: TGTGTTAGTGGTCGCGGCCTTTCAGGGAACATTGAAGCTTTCTTT
V gene: TRBV30; J gene: TRBJ2-1; clone size: -; D gene: TRBD2; CDR3 protein: CAWGSGRWLNEQFF; CDR3 DNA: TGTGCCTGGGGTAGCGGGAGGTGGTTAAATGAACAGTTCTTC
V gene: TRBV7-9; J gene: TRBJ2-3; clone size: once; D gene: -; CDR3 protein: CASSLLAETGDTQYF; CDR3 DNA: TGTGCCAGCAGCTTACTAGCCGAGACTGGGGATACGCAGTATTTT
V gene: TRBV28; J gene: TRBJ2-4; clone size: -; D gene: TRBD1; CDR3 protein: CASSLVQGIGTNNIQYF; CDR3 DNA: TGTGCCAGCAGTTTGGTACAGGGGATTGGAACCAATAACATTCAGTACTTC
V gene: TRBV30; J gene: TRBJ2-5; clone size: -; D gene: -; CDR3 protein: CSLNTGGAETQYF; CDR3 DNA: TGCTCCTTAAACACAGGGGGGGCAGAGACCCAGTACTTC
V gene: TRBV19; J gene: TRBJ2-7; clone size: -; D gene: TRBD1; CDR3 protein: CASSTADRVGYEHYF; CDR3 DNA: TGTGCCAGTAGTACGGCGGACAGGGTTGGCTACGAGCACTACTTC
V gene: TRBV10-2; J gene: TRBJ2-7; clone size: -; D gene: -; CDR3 protein: CASSPGRGIDEQYF; CDR3 DNA: TGCGCCAGTAGCCCGGGCAGGGGTATCGACGAGCAGTACTTC
V gene: TRBV6-1; J gene: TRBJ1-5; clone size: -; D gene: -; CDR3 protein: CASSEGGNDQPQNF; CDR3 DNA: TGTGCCAGCAGTGAAGGGGGAAATGATCAGCCACAGAATTTT
V gene: TRBV29-1; J gene: TRBJ1-1; clone size: -; D gene: -; CDR3 protein: CSVSGGWDMNTEAFF; CDR3 DNA: TGCAGCGTATCGGGGGGGTGGGATATGAACACTGAAGCTTTCTTT
V gene: TRBV14; J gene: TRBJ2-3; clone size: few; D gene: -; CDR3 protein: CASSQGYTDTQYF; CDR3 DNA: TGTGCTAGCAGCCAAGGATATACAGATACGCAGTATTTT
V gene: TRBV29-1; J gene: TRBJ2-7; clone size: -; D gene: -; CDR3 protein: CGAMTSGTGTPYEQYF; CDR3 DNA: TGTGGCGCCATGACATCTGGGACCGGCACTCCTTACGAGCAGTACTTC
V gene: TRBV7-6; J gene: TRBJ2-1; clone size: -; D gene: TRBD2; CDR3 protein: CASSLVVGGGGNEQFF; CDR3 DNA: TGTGCCAGCAGCTTAGTTGTGGGCGGGGGTGGCAATGAGCAGTTCTTC
V gene: TRBV11-2; J gene: TRBJ2-7; clone size: -; D gene: -; CDR3 protein: CASCGNYKQYF; CDR3 DNA: TGTGCCAGCTGCGGGAACTACAAGCAGTATTTC
V gene: TRBV6-6; J gene: TRBJ1-1; clone size: -; D gene: TRBD1; CDR3 protein: CTSSGDSKSTEAFF; CDR3 DNA: TGTACCAGCTCCGGGGACAGTAAGAGCACTGAAGCTTTCTTT
V gene: TRBV6-1; J gene: TRBJ2-5; clone size: -; D gene: -; CDR3 protein: CASSDPRQGVRAHYF; CDR3 DNA: TGTGCCAGCAGTGATCCCCGACAAGGGGTAAGGGCCCACTACTTC
V gene: TRBV4-3; J gene: TRBJ1-5; clone size: many; D gene: -; CDR3 protein: CASSQSREQPQHF; CDR3 DNA: TGCGCCAGCAGCCAGTCCAGGGAGCAGCCCCAGCATTTT
V gene: TRBV7-9; J gene: TRBJ1-4; clone size: many; D gene: -; CDR3 protein: CASSLVGTNEKLFF; CDR3 DNA: TGTGCCAGCAGCTTAGTGGGGACTAATGAAAAACTGTTTTTT
V gene: TRBV5-4; J gene: TRBJ1-5; clone size: -; D gene: -; CDR3 protein: CARSRDGNSNHPQHF; CDR3 DNA: TGTGCCAGGAGCCGCGACGGAAATAGCAATCACCCCCAGCATTTT
V gene: TRBV5-4; J gene: TRBJ2-7; clone size: -; D gene: -; CDR3 protein: CANSPPLGEHYF; CDR3 DNA: TGTGCCAACAGCCCCCCGCTGGGCGAGCATTACTTC
V gene: TRBV5-1; J gene: TRBJ1-2; clone size: once; D gene: -; CDR3 protein: CANSPWTRGDGYTF; CDR3 DNA: TGCGCCAACAGCCCTTGGACAAGGGGCGATGGCTACACCTTC
V gene: TRBV12-3/TRBV12-4; J gene: TRBJ1-5; clone size: -; D gene: -; CDR3 protein: CASNRTVDQPQHF; CDR3 DNA: TGTGCCAGTAATCGGACGGTAGATCAGCCCCAGCATTTT
V gene: TRBV10-2; J gene: TRBJ2-3; clone size: -; D gene: -; CDR3 protein: CASSHLRGGGTDTQYF; CDR3 DNA: TGCGCCAGCAGTCACTTGAGAGGGGGTGGCACAGATACACAGTATTTT